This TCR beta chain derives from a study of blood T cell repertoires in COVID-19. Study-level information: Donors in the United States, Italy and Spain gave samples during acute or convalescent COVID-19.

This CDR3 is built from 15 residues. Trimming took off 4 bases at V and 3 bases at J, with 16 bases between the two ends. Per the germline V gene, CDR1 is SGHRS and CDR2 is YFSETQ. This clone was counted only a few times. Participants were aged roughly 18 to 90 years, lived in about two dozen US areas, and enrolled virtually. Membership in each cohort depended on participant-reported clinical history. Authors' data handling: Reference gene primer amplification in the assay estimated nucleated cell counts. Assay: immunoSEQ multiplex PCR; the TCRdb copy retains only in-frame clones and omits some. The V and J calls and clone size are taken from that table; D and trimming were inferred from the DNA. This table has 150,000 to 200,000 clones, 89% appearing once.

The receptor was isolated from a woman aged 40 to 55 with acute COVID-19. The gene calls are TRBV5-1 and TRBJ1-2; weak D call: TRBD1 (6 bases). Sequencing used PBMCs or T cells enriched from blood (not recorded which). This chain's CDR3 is CASSPDTGSHYGYTF. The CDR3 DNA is TGCGCCAGCAGCCCAGATACAGGGTCGCACTATGGCTACACCTTC.